A single T cell receptor (beta chain) is shown here with its context. It has no known antigen specificity. Base qualities are not at hand, and no much larger clone is one base apart. The High Capacity cDNA Reverse Transcription Kit was used to reverse transcribe all of the isolated RNA, meaning that expressed TCRB transcripts were what got sequenced. Survey-depth immunoSEQ sequencing was performed on stem cell-like memory T cell samples, with an average of around 930,000 total reads per sample. Sorted cells were lysed in RLT buffer, and RNA was extracted using DNase-treated RNeasy Micro or Mini kits according to cell number. Each cell subset was processed separately to prevent cross-contamination, with patient and healthy donor samples processed together. The immunoSEQ multiplex PCR was used to amplify TCRB sequences from cDNA, generating 87-bp fragments that spanned the CDR3 region. Sequencing of the amplicons was done on the Illumina HiSeq platform. The authors' pipeline ran thus. PCR bias was corrected computationally using synthetic template baselines, and reads within Hamming distance 2 were collapsed, with unmergeable singletons discarded. By aligning reads against IMGT, V, D and J genes, CDR3 length, and insertions or deletions at six rearrangement sites were assigned. Clonotype counts were normalized to sorted cell number within each subset before computing true diversity and Gini coefficients with the tcR R package. The overlap coefficient, calculated on TCRB nucleotide sequences, was used to measure repertoire sharing. TCRdb obtained this table from immuneACCESS and retained in-frame rearrangements with V and J assigned. These tables miss some clones; where compared with another copy, unresolved V genes account for less than half of the shortfall, and the remainder is unexplained. That table gives V, J and clone size, and the DNA gave D and trimming. This sample lists approximately 90,000 clones; about a third were detected once. Together, the top ten hold 0.45% of the sample.

The source of the sample is a study of beta chain features in type 1 diabetes (dated by TCRdb to 2016 to 2019). Turning to the overall study: No differences in mean age, gender distribution, total cell number or subset yield were found between patients and healthy donors. A total of about 99,000,000 sorted cells were examined across all samples, and RNA yield correlated strongly with the number of cells per subset. The study compared the TCRB repertoires of sorted circulating CD4+ T cell subsets in recently diagnosed type 1 diabetes patients with those in matched healthy donors. Naive and central memory subsets were obtained from all 30 or so donors, but regulatory and stem cell-like memory subsets were isolated from only 8 patients and roughly eight healthy donors. Summary of the overall study and its limitations: Naive, central memory and regulatory TCRB repertoires appeared to be more similar among patients than among healthy donors. PCR may preferentially amplify shorter templates, but because patient and control samples were amplified and corrected together, any resulting skew would affect both groups equally. Because cDNA was sequenced instead of genomic DNA, activated cells with high expression could be over-represented, although the groups did not differ in activation or CD3 levels. Patients with type 1 diabetes made fewer insertions and deleted more nucleotides at VDJ recombination sites, implying thymic rearrangement abnormalities. A moderate but significant shortening of TCRB CDR3 length was observed in type 1 diabetes patients in all four CD4+ subsets. Because the HLA sub-analyses included only small numbers of individuals, any influence of HLA type on TCRB rearrangement was left unresolved.

The CDR3 runs 11 residues from the cysteine to the phenylalanine. Of the read, only the CDR3 DNA is kept; its 33 bases are in frame from base 1. Reading the germline V gene (reference sequence) gives CDR1 DFQATT and CDR2 SNEGSKA. The junction carries 10 bases between V and J, which are trimmed by 7 bases and 4 bases respectively. Each donor gave one peripheral blood draw, approximately 120 mL on average, collected into heparinised tubes. Naive, central memory, regulatory and stem cell-like memory CD4+ T cells were sorted on a BD FACSAria II using a panel including CD45RO, CCR7, CD25, CD127, CD95 and CD27. A purity above 98% was achieved for all sorted populations. PBMCs were isolated right away by Lymphoprep density gradient centrifugation and were stained directly, without culture. To minimize batch effects, samples were stained and sorted in pairs, one healthy donor with one patient per experiment.

Rearrangement joined TRBV20-1 to TRBJ1-1, with no reliable assignment of the D segment. Sequencing was performed on stem cell memory CD4+ T cells from blood. The cell subset or site label on this specimen signifies: stem cell-like memory CD4+ T cells. This clonotype was sampled from a woman under 30 in good health. This receptor has the CDR3 CSVRVVTEAFF. The sequenced DNA: TGCAGTGTACGGGTCGTCACTGAAGCTTTCTTT.